This T cell receptor (beta chain) was found in a study of chemoradiotherapy in HPV16-positive cancers. Worth noting for this clone: Its antigen remains unidentified.

Study-wide results and caveats: Non-HPV-specific T cells did not expand in tumors during treatment, whereas candidate HPV-specific clones and E7-related motifs did.

The CDR3 sequence is 16 residues long. Trimming removed 0 bases at V and 1 base at J, with 12 bases between. Germline CDR1 is MGHRA and CDR2 is YSYEKL. The assay was immunoSEQ multiplex PCR, and TCRdb's table has in-frame clones only and misses some. The sample lists about 12,000 clones; approximately 88% were seen once. The sample consisted of blood, taken from a patient who underwent chemoradiotherapy. The origin of this receptor is a human donor with HPV-associated anogenital cancer. The chain employs TRBV4-1 and TRBJ2-5; weak D call: TRBD2 (7 bases). The CDR3 region has the DNA TGCGCCAGCAGCCAAGACCGAGGGGGGGGCCAAGAGACCCAGTACTTC. This gives the protein CASSQDRGGGQETQYF.